A single sample is the source of the 20 T cell receptor beta chains below, sequenced in a study of CD8 T cells in ankylosing spondylitis. MiXCR was run by TCRdb on the 5' RACE reads, yielding one entry per CDR3 protein. The sample holds roughly 130,000 distinct CDR3 sequences, 7% seen once. Sequenced sample: blood, either unsorted or a sorted T cell fraction (not recorded which). The origin of the receptors is a male donor with ankylosing spondylitis or in good health (not recorded which).

This clonotype has a count of ten or more. J is TRBJ1-1 and V is TRBV7-2; possible D gene TRBD1, 5 bases. With 5 bases removed from V and 4 bases from J, the gap between germline ends came to 11 bases. The germline V gene has CDR1 SGHTA and CDR2 FQGNSA. This CDR3 spans 13 amino acids. CDR3 sequence: CASSPNQGTEAFF. The CDR3 DNA sequence: TGTGCCAGCAGCCCCAATCAGGGCACTGAAGCTTTCTTT.

This clonotype was detected many times. The genes are TRBV10-3 and TRBJ2-1; D remains ambiguous. The germline V gene has CDR1 ENHRY and CDR2 SYGVKD. CDR3 length equals 16 residues. The V gene lost 0 bases and the J gene lost 0 bases, with 9 bases spanning the gap. The CDR3 bases are TGTGCCATCAGTGAGTCAACGGGTAGCTCCTACAATGAGCAGTTCTTC. It encodes CAISESTGSSYNEQFF.

Regarding this clonotype: The conserved phenylalanine or tryptophan normally closing the CDR3 is absent here, so this likely arose from a read error. Because the CDR3's place on the DNA is in doubt, the DNA is left out and the CDR3 is given as listed by TCRdb. V usage is TRBV7-9 and J usage is TRBJ2-7. Per the germline V gene, CDR1 is SEHNR and CDR2 is FQNEAQ (reference sequence). The CDR3 totals 11 residues, both ends included. CDR3 loop: CASSLEGAASI.

There are many counts of this clonotype. The chain is built from TRBV5-1 and TRBJ2-5, with 7 positions matching TRBD1. Germline V gives CDR1 SGHRS, CDR2 YFSETQ. The CDR3 consists of 16 residues. V shed 2 bases, J shed 5 bases, and the junction held 12 bases outside the gene matches. CDR3 in DNA: TGCGCCAGCAGCTTCGTTTCGACAGGGAGAGGGGAGACCCAGTACTTC. It is translated as CASSFVSTGRGETQYF.

This clonotype was observed at least ten times. The chain carries TRBV7-8 and TRBJ2-5; 8 nucleotides match TRBD1. The CDR3 runs to 15 residues. In germline, CDR1 is SGHVS, CDR2 FQNEAQ. V gave up 2 bases and J gave up 5 bases; unmatched junction bases: 7. The CDR3 sequence is CASSLRQGALETQYF. CDR3 in DNA: TGTGCCAGCAGCTTAAGGCAGGGGGCGTTGGAGACCCAGTACTTC.

This clonotype came up many times. This chain uses TRBV12-3 or TRBV12-4 with TRBJ2-2; D is perhaps TRBD1 (8 bases). V gave up 8 bases and J gave up 6 bases, with 16 bases separating them. The CDR3 has 14 residues. CDR3 sequence: CASGGTGGAGELFF. The DNA of the CDR3 is TGTGCCAGCGGGGGTACAGGGGGGGCCGGGGAGCTGTTTTTT.

This clonotype was seen a handful of times. V gene TRBV7-9 combines with J gene TRBJ1-1; D possibly corresponds to TRBD1 (5 bases). CDR3 length equals 15 residues. Germline V lookup: CDR1 SEHNR, CDR2 FQNEAQ (reference sequence). V was pared by 5 bases and J by 1 base, with 14 bases between. CDR3: CASSPRVGPNTEAFF. The DNA of the CDR3 is TGTGCCAGCAGCCCCCGAGTGGGGCCGAACACTGAAGCTTTCTTT.

This clonotype was detected many times. The chain employs TRBV7-3 and TRBJ2-2, with no clear D. The CDR3 length is 16 residues. The V and J ends lost 4 bases and 2 bases respectively, with 14 bases between them. Germline V gene lookup returns CDR1 SGHTA and CDR2 FQGTGA. The CDR3: CASSSETVFNTGELFF. In nucleotides, the CDR3 is TGTGCCAGCAGCTCGGAAACAGTGTTTAACACCGGGGAGCTGTTTTTT.

This clonotype was detected many times. This chain connects TRBV5-1 to TRBJ2-1; D tentatively fits TRBD1 or TRBD2 (5 bases each). Trimming cost V 4 bases and J 5 bases, with 19 bases left between them. Per germline, CDR1 SGHRS and CDR2 YFSETQ. CDR3 length: 16 residues. CDR3 coding DNA: TGCGCCAGCAGCCTCAAAGACTCAGGGCGGGACAATGAGCAGTTCTTC. This translates into CASSLKDSGRDNEQFF.

The sample holds many counts of this clonotype. The V call is TRBV7-8, the J call TRBJ2-5; D is uncertain. CDR3 length equals 13 residues. V was cut by 1 base and J by 3 bases, with 6 bases left in between. Per germline, CDR1 SGHVS and CDR2 FQNEAQ. CDR3 amino acids: CASSLGRKETQYF. Here the CDR3 DNA reads TGTGCCAGCAGCTTAGGCAGGAAAGAGACCCAGTACTTC.

At least ten counts were recorded for this clonotype. This rearrangement joins TRBV5-1 to TRBJ1-3; D gene ambiguous. Germline V CDR1 and CDR2: SGHRS, YFSETQ. V shed 0 bases and J shed 0 bases, with 10 bases lying between them. The CDR3 runs to 16 residues. The CDR3, as DNA: TGCGCCAGCAGCTTGGGACGCCGTCTCTCTGGAAACACCATATATTTT. It codes for CASSLGRRLSGNTIYF.

The sample holds many counts of this clonotype. The genes are TRBV7-2 and TRBJ2-2; no definite D call. The CDR3 totals 12 residues. V gave up 3 bases and J gave up 6 bases, with 5 bases separating them. Germline CDR1 is SGHTA and CDR2 is FQGNSA. CDR3 nucleotides: TGTGCCAGCAGCTTCGGATCCGGGGAGCTGTTTTTT. This codes for CASSFGSGELFF.

This clonotype has a handful of counts. The chain links TRBV5-6 to TRBJ1-2, with unresolved D. CDR3 size: 14 residues. V dropped 1 base and J dropped 8 bases, with 15 bases sitting between them. Germline CDR1 is SGHDT and CDR2 is YYEEEE. CDR3 sequence: CASSLLGSSRGYTF. The CDR3 DNA is TGTGCCAGCAGCTTGCTGGGATCTTCAAGAGGCTACACCTTC.

The CDR3 nucleotides are TGTGCCAGCAGCCAAGTCCAGGGATGGACCGGGGAGCTGTTTTTT. As protein: CASSQVQGWTGELFF. The genes are TRBV3-1 and TRBJ2-2; D perhaps matches TRBD1 (5 bases). The V gene lost 1 base and the J gene lost 5 bases, with 11 bases spanning the gap. Germline V gene sequence: CDR1 LGHDT, CDR2 YNNKEL (reference sequence). CDR3 size: 15 residues.

This clonotype was recorded many times. The CDR3 is CASSPRSEQYF. For the CDR3, the DNA is TGTGCCAGCAGTCCTCGTAGCGAGCAGTACTTC. The J gene is TRBJ2-7, the V gene TRBV28; D unclear. The V end was cut by 5 bases, the J end by 6 bases, with 8 bases between. The CDR3 length is 11 residues. Germline-derived CDR1 and CDR2 are MDHEN and SYDVKM. Full variable domain (outside the CDR3, taken from reference TRBV28 and TRBJ2-7): DVKVTQSSRYLVKRTGEKVFLECVQDMDHENMFWYRQDPGLGLRLIYFSYDVKMKEKGDIPEGYSVSREKKERFSLILESASTNQTSMYLCASSPRSEQYFGPGTRLTVT.

This clonotype showed up many times. V is TRBV15 and J is TRBJ2-3, with no clear D. The CDR3 is 16 residues long. Germline CDR1 is LNHNV and CDR2 is YYDKDF (reference sequence). Trimming left V 5 bases short and J 0 bases short, with 15 bases between. CDR3 sequence: CATSESGKLSTDTQYF. The DNA for the CDR3 is TGTGCCACCAGCGAAAGTGGAAAGTTGAGCACAGATACGCAGTATTTT.

This clonotype was seen at least ten times. The chain recombines TRBV6-2 or TRBV6-3 with TRBJ2-7; 8 nucleotides agree with TRBD1. The CDR3 runs to 18 residues. CDR1 is MNHEY, CDR2 SVGEGT, per germline. V trimming: 5 bases; J trimming: 0 bases; junction bases outside the gene matches: 15. This chain's CDR3 is CASSPHRGKGQGSYEQYF. As DNA, the CDR3 is TGTGCCAGCAGTCCCCACCGTGGTAAAGGACAGGGCTCCTACGAGCAGTACTTC.

The table lists this clonotype with many counts. The rearrangement joins TRBV28 to TRBJ1-1; D call uncertain. Germline V gene data show CDR1 as MDHEN and CDR2 as SYDVKM. Between the trimmed V and J ends, which lost 5 bases and 5 bases, there was a span of 15 bases. There are 14 residues in the CDR3. For the CDR3, the DNA is TGTGCCAGCAGTCTCCTCGCGCGGCAAACTGAAGCTTTCTTT. This translates into CASSLLARQTEAFF.

The rearrangement links TRBV5-1 to TRBJ2-7; no clear D gene. Germline loops: CDR1 SGHRS, CDR2 YFSETQ. The CDR3 length is 15 residues. Trimming shortened V by 0 bases and J by 0 bases, and 10 bases separated the two germline ends. CDR3 DNA: TGCGCCAGCAGCTTGGAACCAGGAAACTCCTACGAGCAGTACTTC. Translation: CASSLEPGNSYEQYF.

This clonotype occurred many times. This chain uses TRBV7-6 with TRBJ2-1; 11 bases match TRBD1. V trimming: 2 bases; J trimming: 8 bases; junction bases outside the gene matches: 8. CDR3 length: 16 residues. Germline values: CDR1 SGHVS, CDR2 FNYEAQ. This chain's CDR3 is CASSLSTGTGGHEQFF. DNA for the CDR3: TGTGCCAGCAGCTTATCTACCGGGACAGGGGGTCATGAGCAGTTCTTC.